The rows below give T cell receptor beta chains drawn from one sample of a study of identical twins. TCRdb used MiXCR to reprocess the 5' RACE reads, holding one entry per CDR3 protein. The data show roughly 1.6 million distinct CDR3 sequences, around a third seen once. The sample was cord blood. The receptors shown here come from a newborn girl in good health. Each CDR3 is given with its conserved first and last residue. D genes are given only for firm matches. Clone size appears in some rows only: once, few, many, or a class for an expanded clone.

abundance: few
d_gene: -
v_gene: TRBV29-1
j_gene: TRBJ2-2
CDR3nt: TGCAGCGTTGCGGTAGAGTGGCAGCAGGGCACCGGGGAGCTGTTTTTT
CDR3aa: CSVAVEWQQGTGELFF

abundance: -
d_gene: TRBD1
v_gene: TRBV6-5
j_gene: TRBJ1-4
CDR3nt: TGTGTCAGCACCAATACGGGACAGGGTGATGAAAAACTGTTTTTT
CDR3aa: CVSTNTGQGDEKLFF

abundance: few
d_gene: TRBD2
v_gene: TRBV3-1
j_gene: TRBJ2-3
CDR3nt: TGTGCCAGCAGCCCTATGGGGCGGGGGGCCGTAAGTGAGCAGTATTTT
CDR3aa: CASSPMGRGAVSEQYF

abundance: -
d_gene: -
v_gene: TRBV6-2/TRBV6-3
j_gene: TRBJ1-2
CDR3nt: TGTGCCAGCAGTTACGACGAGGGGACTCCCTATGGCTACACCTTC
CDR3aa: CASSYDEGTPYGYTF

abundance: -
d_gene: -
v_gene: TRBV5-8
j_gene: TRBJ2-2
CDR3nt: TGTGCCAGCAGCTCATTTTCTAGCGTTCGTTCGAACACCGGGGAGCTGTTTTTT
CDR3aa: CASSSFSSVRSNTGELFF

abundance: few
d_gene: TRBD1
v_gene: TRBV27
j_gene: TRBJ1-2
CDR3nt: TGTGCCAGCAGTCAACGGATACAGGGGATAGGTGACTACACCTTC
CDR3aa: CASSQRIQGIGDYTF

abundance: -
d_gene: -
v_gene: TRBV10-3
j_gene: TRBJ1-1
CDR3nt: TGTGCCATCAGTGCAGGGGACTACAAAAAAATGAACACTGAAGCTTTCTTT
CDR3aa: CAISAGDYKKMNTEAFF

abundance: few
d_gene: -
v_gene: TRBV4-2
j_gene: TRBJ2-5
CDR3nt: TGTGCCAGCAGCCAAGATTTGGGAGGCGGGGAGACCCAGTACTTC
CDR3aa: CASSQDLGGGETQYF

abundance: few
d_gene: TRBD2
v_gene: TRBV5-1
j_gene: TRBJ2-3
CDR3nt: TGCGCCAGCAGCTACATAGCGGGATCCTCTTCAGATACGCAGTATTTT
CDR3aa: CASSYIAGSSSDTQYF

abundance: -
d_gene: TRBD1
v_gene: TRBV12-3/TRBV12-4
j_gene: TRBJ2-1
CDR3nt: TGTGCCAGCACCGCCCGGGACAGGTCCTACAATGAGCAGTTCTTC
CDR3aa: CASTARDRSYNEQFF

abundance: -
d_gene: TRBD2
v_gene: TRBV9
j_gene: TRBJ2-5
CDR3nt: TGTGCCAGCAGCGTATTCTTGCGGGGGGCGTCTTATGAGCAGTACTTC
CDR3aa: CASSVFLRGASYEQYF

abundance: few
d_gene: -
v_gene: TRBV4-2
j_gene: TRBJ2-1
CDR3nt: TGTGCCAGCAGCCAGAGCCGGGCCGAGCAGTTCTTC
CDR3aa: CASSQSRAEQFF

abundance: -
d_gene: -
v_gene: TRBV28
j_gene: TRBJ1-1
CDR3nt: TGTGCCAGCAGTTCGGGGGCCCCAGGTAACACTGAAGCTTTCTTT
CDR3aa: CASSSGAPGNTEAFF

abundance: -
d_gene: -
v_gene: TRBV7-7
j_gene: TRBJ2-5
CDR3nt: TGTGCCAGCAGTGACCGGCAGGAAGAGACCCAGTACTTC
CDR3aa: CASSDRQEETQYF

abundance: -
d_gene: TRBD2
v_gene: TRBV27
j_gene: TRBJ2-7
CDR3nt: TGTGCCAGCAGTTTGCTAGCGGGGACTTTCGAGCAGTACTTC
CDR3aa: CASSLLAGTFEQYF

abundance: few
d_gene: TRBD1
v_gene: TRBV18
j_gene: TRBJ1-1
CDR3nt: TGTGCCAGCTCACGAGACAGGGATCGGGCTGAAGCTTTCTTT
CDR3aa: CASSRDRDRAEAFF

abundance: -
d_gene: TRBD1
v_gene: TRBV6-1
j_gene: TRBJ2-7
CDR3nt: TGTGCCAGCAGTGTTTGGTGGACAGGGGGCATCTTCGACGAGCAGTACTTC
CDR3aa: CASSVWWTGGIFDEQYF

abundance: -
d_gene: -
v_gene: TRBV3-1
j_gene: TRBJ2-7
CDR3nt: TGTGCCAGCAGCCAAGATCCCTACCTCTCCTACGAGCAGTACTTC
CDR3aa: CASSQDPYLSYEQYF

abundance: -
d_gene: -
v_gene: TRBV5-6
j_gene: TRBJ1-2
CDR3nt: TGTGCCAGCAGCTTGTTCGACAGAACTAACTATGGCTACACCTTC
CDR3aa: CASSLFDRTNYGYTF

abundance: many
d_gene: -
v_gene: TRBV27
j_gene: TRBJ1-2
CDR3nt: TGTGCCAGCAGTTTATACAGGGACTATGGCTACACCTTC
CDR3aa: CASSLYRDYGYTF

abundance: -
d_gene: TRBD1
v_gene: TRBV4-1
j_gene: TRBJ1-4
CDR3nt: TGCGCCAGCAGCCGCAACCCTGGACAGGGAGGAAAACTGTTTTTT
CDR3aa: CASSRNPGQGGKLFF

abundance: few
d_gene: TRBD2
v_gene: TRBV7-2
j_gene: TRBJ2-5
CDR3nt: TGTGCCAGCAGCTTAGTGGTGCTAGCGGGAGCTCGAGAGACCCAGTACTTC
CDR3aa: CASSLVVLAGARETQYF

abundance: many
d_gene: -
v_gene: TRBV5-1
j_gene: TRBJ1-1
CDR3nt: TGCGCCAGCAGCTTGACAGGGACGAACACTGAAGCTTTCTTT
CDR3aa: CASSLTGTNTEAFF

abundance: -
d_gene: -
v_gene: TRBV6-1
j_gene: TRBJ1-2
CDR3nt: TGTGCCAGCAGTGAATCGGGCCCCTATGGCTACACCTTC
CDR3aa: CASSESGPYGYTF

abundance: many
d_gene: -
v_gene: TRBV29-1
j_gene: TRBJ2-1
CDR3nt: TGCAGCGTTGCCCGGACTGGACGATCGCAGTTCTTC
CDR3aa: CSVARTGRSQFF